Each of the 26 T cell receptor beta chains below was sequenced from the same sample in a study of T cells after yellow fever vaccination. Each CDR3 protein gets one entry after TCRdb re-called the 5' RACE reads with MiXCR. The table shows tens of thousands of distinct CDR3 sequences, with about 7.9% occurring only once. Sequenced material: CD8+ T cells sorted from PBMCs, taken roughly 15 days after the first yellow fever vaccination. These receptors were obtained from a man aged 18 to 29 who received the YFV17D yellow fever vaccine.

This clonotype was seen repeatedly, ten times or more. V is TRBV7-2 and J is TRBJ2-3; 10 bases align to TRBD2. With 2 bases clipped from V and 4 bases from J, the junction kept 6 bases outside the gene matches. The CDR3 contains 16 residues. Germline V gene sequence: CDR1 SGHTA, CDR2 FQGNSA. This CDR3 reads CASSLQRGGRSDTQYF. The CDR3 coding sequence is TGTGCCAGCAGCTTACAGCGGGGGGGCCGTTCAGATACGCAGTATTTT.

Many counts were recorded for this clonotype. The chain is built from TRBV12-3 or TRBV12-4 and TRBJ2-4, with 7 positions matching TRBD2. The CDR3 sequence is 16 residues long. The ends lost 5 bases at V and 2 bases at J; junction bases unmatched: 9. The CDR3 DNA follows: TGTGCCAGCAGTATGACTTTGGGACTATCCAAAAACATTCAGTACTTC. It encodes CASSMTLGLSKNIQYF.

This clonotype has a count of ten or more. This chain uses TRBV20-1 with TRBJ2-1; 9 positions match TRBD2. Germline assignment: CDR1 DFQATT and CDR2 SNEGSKA (reference sequence). The CDR3 contains 13 residues. V trimming: 6 bases; J trimming: 4 bases; junction bases outside the gene matches: 4. This CDR3 reads CSAERGDYNEQFF. CDR3 coding DNA: TGCAGTGCCGAGCGGGGGGATTACAATGAGCAGTTCTTC.

This clonotype was seen many times. This sequence joins TRBV4-3 and TRBJ2-5, with 7 nucleotides matching TRBD1. CDR3 length: 16 amino acids. J was trimmed by 2 bases and V by 0 bases; bases with no gene match: 6. Germline assignment: CDR1 LGHNA and CDR2 YSLEER. This chain's CDR3 is CASSQDGDRIQETQYF. The CDR3 bases are TGCGCCAGCAGCCAAGATGGGGACAGAATTCAAGAGACCCAGTACTTC.

The chain is built from TRBV6-5 and TRBJ2-3, with D perhaps matching TRBD1 or TRBD2 (7 bases each). Germline values: CDR1 MNHEY, CDR2 SVGAGI. This CDR3 contains 16 residues. Trimming left V 0 bases short and J 3 bases short, with 13 bases between. CDR3: CASSYSGQGGTDTQYF. For the CDR3, the DNA is TGTGCCAGCAGTTACTCAGGGCAGGGGGGGACAGATACGCAGTATTTT.

The table lists this clonotype with many counts. The chain uses TRBV6-1 and TRBJ1-6; 8 bases agree with TRBD1. V was pared by 7 bases and J by 8 bases, with 16 bases of the junction left unmatched. CDR1 and CDR2 (germline): MNHNS, SASEGT. The length of the CDR3 is 17 residues. CDR3 sequence: CASIVTPGGSKDSPLHF. In DNA form, the CDR3 reads TGTGCCAGCATTGTGACCCCAGGGGGCTCTAAGGATTCACCCCTCCACTTT.

This clonotype was seen many times. V is TRBV5-1 and J is TRBJ1-2; 9 nucleotides align to TRBD1. Germline loops: CDR1 SGHRS, CDR2 YFSETQ. The trim removed 4 bases at V and 0 bases at J, leaving 4 bases unmatched. The CDR3 extends over 15 amino acids. DNA of the CDR3: TGCGCCAGCAGCCCCGGACAGGGGCCTAACTATGGCTACACCTTC. Amino acids: CASSPGQGPNYGYTF.

This rearrangement joins TRBV5-1 to TRBJ2-3; 7 bases agree with TRBD2. V was pared by 4 bases and J by 2 bases, with 7 bases of the junction left unmatched. CDR3 length: 15 amino acids. CDR1 and CDR2 from the germline V gene are SGHRS and YFSETQ. CDR3 protein: CASSVRGVITDTQYF. CDR3 sequence (DNA): TGCGCCAGCAGCGTTCGGGGGGTGATCACAGATACGCAGTATTTT.

This clonotype was picked up many times. The rearrangement uses TRBV3-1 and TRBJ1-1; D is uncertain. Trimming shortened V by 4 bases and J by 1 base, and 13 bases separated the two germline ends. CDR3 length equals 15 residues. From germline, CDR1 is LGHDT and CDR2 YNNKEL (reference sequence). CDR3 in amino acids: CASSPRDYRNTEAFF. The CDR3 nucleotides are TGTGCCAGCAGCCCTCGGGATTACAGGAACACTGAAGCTTTCTTT.

Many counts were recorded for this clonotype. The chain recombines TRBV24-1 with TRBJ1-2; the D gene is possibly TRBD1 (5 bases). Germline CDR1 reads KGHDR; CDR2 reads SFDVKD. CDR3 size: 13 residues. V lost 5 bases and J lost 4, with 10 bases in between. CDR3 sequence: CATSVDRAYGYTF. The CDR3, as DNA: TGTGCCACCAGTGTAGACAGAGCCTATGGCTACACCTTC.

As regards this clonotype: It may be a read error: a sequence one base away is much more abundant. The chain links TRBV7-8 to TRBJ2-2; 7 bases agree with TRBD2. The V and J ends lost 8 bases and 9 bases, in that order; junction bases with no gene match: 15. The CDR3 has 15 residues. Germline values: CDR1 SGHVS, CDR2 FQNEAQ. The CDR3 DNA reads as TGTGCCAGCGCCTTATTTGCGGGGGTGGCCTGGGAGCTGTTTTTT. It codes for CASALFAGVAWELFF.

This clonotype was seen at least ten times. This chain uses TRBV12-3 or TRBV12-4 with TRBJ2-1, with D possibly called TRBD1 or TRBD2 (5 bases each). The CDR3 is 15 residues long. The V gene lost 6 bases and the J gene lost 6 bases, with 18 bases spanning the gap. CDR3 DNA: TGTGCCAGCAGCGAGGGACCCTTCACTACCAATGAGCAGTTCTTC. It codes for CASSEGPFTTNEQFF.

This clonotype was seen repeatedly, ten times or more. The rearrangement uses TRBV5-1 and TRBJ2-5; the match to TRBD2 covers 9 bases. The CDR3 is made up of 17 amino acids. J gave up 5 bases and V 6 bases, and 17 bases lay outside the gene matches. Germline V CDR1 and CDR2: SGHRS, YFSETQ. This CDR3 is CASKGWVSGGLAETQYF. For the CDR3, the DNA is TGCGCCAGCAAAGGGTGGGTCAGCGGTGGACTAGCGGAGACCCAGTACTTC.

In this sample, this clonotype turned up many times. The chain has TRBV20-1 and TRBJ2-3; 7 bases align to TRBD2. Germline values: CDR1 DFQATT, CDR2 SNEGSKA (reference sequence). The V gene end was trimmed by 5 bases and the J gene end by 2 bases; junction bases not matched to a gene: 7. This CDR3 comprises 14 residues. Written as DNA, the CDR3 is TGCAGTGCTGGGAGCGGGGTATTCACAGATACGCAGTATTTT. Its protein product is CSAGSGVFTDTQYF.

On this clonotype itself: This may arise from a read error, as a much more abundant clone is one base away. The V gene is TRBV10-3, the J gene TRBJ2-7; weak D call: TRBD1 (5 bases). The CDR3 consists of 15 residues. V lost 3 bases to trimming and J lost 0 bases, with 12 bases between them. Looked up from germline, CDR1 is ENHRY and CDR2 is SYGVKD. The CDR3 DNA is TGTGCCATCAGTGACCAGGGCAGAAGCTCCTACGAGCAGTACTTC. This encodes CAISDQGRSSYEQYF.

The chain links TRBV4-3 to TRBJ2-1; 8 positions agree with TRBD1. Germline-derived CDR1 and CDR2 are LGHNA and YSLEER. The CDR3 runs 13 residues. J was trimmed by 10 bases and V by 5 bases; bases with no gene match: 7. The CDR3 DNA reads as TGCGCCAGCAGCTTACAGGGGGATGGCGAGCAGTTCTTC. This sequence encodes CASSLQGDGEQFF.

The table lists this clonotype with many counts. The chain uses TRBV5-6 and TRBJ1-1; possibly TRBD1 for D (5 bases). V was pared by 2 bases and J by 11 bases, with 13 bases between. This CDR3 has 12 amino acids. The germline CDR1 and CDR2 sequences are SGHDT and YYEEEE. CDR3 nucleotides: TGTGCCAGCAGCTTTACAACAGGAGGGGCTTTCTTT. Translating it yields CASSFTTGGAFF.

This clonotype was seen at least ten times. The V call is TRBV10-2, the J call TRBJ2-5; the D call may be TRBD1 or TRBD2 (5 bases each). With 7 bases removed from V and 4 bases from J, the gap between germline ends came to 19 bases. Germline CDR1 WSHSY, CDR2 SAAADI. CDR3 length: 15 amino acids. CDR3 bases: TGCGCCAGCACTCCACTACGAGGGGTTGGAGAGACCCAGTACTTC. This gives the protein CASTPLRGVGETQYF.

This clonotype was picked up many times. J is TRBJ2-1 and V is TRBV20-1; no clear D gene. V was shortened by 2 bases and J by 5 bases, with 10 bases between the two germline ends. The germline gives CDR1 DFQATT, CDR2 SNEGSKA (reference sequence). This CDR3 is built from 13 residues. Here the CDR3 DNA reads TGCAGTGCTAGACCTCTCGGAAACAATGAGCAGTTCTTC. Its translation is CSARPLGNNEQFF.

V and J are TRBV12-3 or TRBV12-4 and TRBJ2-2, with 7 bases lining up with TRBD2. The ends lost 6 bases at V and 1 base at J; junction bases unmatched: 5. This CDR3 comprises 15 residues. The CDR3: CASSSVAGNTGELFF. The CDR3 coding sequence is TGTGCCAGCAGCTCTGTAGCGGGGAACACCGGGGAGCTGTTTTTT.

This clonotype has only a few counts. J is TRBJ1-2 and V is TRBV21-1. TRBV21-1 is a pseudogene segment. This CDR3 has 14 amino acids. The CDR3 here is CASSKDLFLCGYTF. The CDR3 DNA follows: TGTGCCAGCAGCAAAGACCTTTTCCTATGTGGCTACACCTTC.

This clonotype was detected many times. The chain combines TRBV11-2 with TRBJ2-3; possible D gene TRBD1, 6 bases. This CDR3 comprises 12 residues. Germline CDR1 is SGHAT and CDR2 is FQNNGV. V lost 2 bases, J lost 9 bases, and 9 bases lay in between. CDR3 sequence reads: CASSLQGTTQYF. The CDR3 DNA is TGTGCCAGCAGCTTACAGGGGACGACGCAGTATTTT.

This clonotype was seen ten or more times. The chain has TRBV9 and TRBJ1-2, with D possibly TRBD1 on 6 matching bases. Trimming cost V 3 bases and J 7 bases, with 19 bases left between them. CDR3 length equals 15 residues. Per the germline V gene, CDR1 is SGDLS and CDR2 is YYNGEE. The CDR3 here is CASSARGWQGPGYTF. The CDR3 DNA reads as TGTGCCAGCAGCGCAAGGGGGTGGCAGGGGCCTGGCTACACCTTC.

This clonotype was picked up a small number of times. The CDR3 DNA is TGTGCCAGCAGCTTAGACCCCGGGGAGCTGTTTTTT. It specifies CASSLDPGELFF. This chain links TRBV11-3 with TRBJ2-2; D not resolved. Between the trimmed V and J ends, which lost 0 bases and 6 bases, there was a span of 2 bases. The V gene's germline CDR1 is SGHNT and CDR2 YENEEA. CDR3 size: 12 residues.

This clonotype was recorded many times. This chain uses TRBV25-1 with TRBJ2-7; 7 bases are a match to TRBD1. CDR3 length equals 13 residues. V gave up 6 bases and J gave up 3 bases; unmatched junction bases: 5. Germline V gene lookup returns CDR1 MGHDK and CDR2 SYGVNS. CDR3 in amino acids: CASRQTGHYEQYF. Written as DNA, the CDR3 is TGTGCCAGCAGACAGACAGGGCACTACGAGCAGTACTTC.

Details on this clonotype: One base away lies a much larger clone, so this may be a sequencing read error. The J gene is TRBJ2-1, the V gene TRBV4-3; TRBD2 matches 9 bases. The CDR3 has 18 amino acids. Trimming took 0 bases from V and 8 from J; bases not matched to a gene: 14. Germline CDR1 LGHNA, CDR2 YSLEER. The CDR3 loop is CASSQDLGLAGITDEQFF. Written as DNA, the CDR3 is TGCGCCAGCAGCCAAGATTTAGGGCTAGCGGGGATCACGGATGAGCAGTTCTTC.